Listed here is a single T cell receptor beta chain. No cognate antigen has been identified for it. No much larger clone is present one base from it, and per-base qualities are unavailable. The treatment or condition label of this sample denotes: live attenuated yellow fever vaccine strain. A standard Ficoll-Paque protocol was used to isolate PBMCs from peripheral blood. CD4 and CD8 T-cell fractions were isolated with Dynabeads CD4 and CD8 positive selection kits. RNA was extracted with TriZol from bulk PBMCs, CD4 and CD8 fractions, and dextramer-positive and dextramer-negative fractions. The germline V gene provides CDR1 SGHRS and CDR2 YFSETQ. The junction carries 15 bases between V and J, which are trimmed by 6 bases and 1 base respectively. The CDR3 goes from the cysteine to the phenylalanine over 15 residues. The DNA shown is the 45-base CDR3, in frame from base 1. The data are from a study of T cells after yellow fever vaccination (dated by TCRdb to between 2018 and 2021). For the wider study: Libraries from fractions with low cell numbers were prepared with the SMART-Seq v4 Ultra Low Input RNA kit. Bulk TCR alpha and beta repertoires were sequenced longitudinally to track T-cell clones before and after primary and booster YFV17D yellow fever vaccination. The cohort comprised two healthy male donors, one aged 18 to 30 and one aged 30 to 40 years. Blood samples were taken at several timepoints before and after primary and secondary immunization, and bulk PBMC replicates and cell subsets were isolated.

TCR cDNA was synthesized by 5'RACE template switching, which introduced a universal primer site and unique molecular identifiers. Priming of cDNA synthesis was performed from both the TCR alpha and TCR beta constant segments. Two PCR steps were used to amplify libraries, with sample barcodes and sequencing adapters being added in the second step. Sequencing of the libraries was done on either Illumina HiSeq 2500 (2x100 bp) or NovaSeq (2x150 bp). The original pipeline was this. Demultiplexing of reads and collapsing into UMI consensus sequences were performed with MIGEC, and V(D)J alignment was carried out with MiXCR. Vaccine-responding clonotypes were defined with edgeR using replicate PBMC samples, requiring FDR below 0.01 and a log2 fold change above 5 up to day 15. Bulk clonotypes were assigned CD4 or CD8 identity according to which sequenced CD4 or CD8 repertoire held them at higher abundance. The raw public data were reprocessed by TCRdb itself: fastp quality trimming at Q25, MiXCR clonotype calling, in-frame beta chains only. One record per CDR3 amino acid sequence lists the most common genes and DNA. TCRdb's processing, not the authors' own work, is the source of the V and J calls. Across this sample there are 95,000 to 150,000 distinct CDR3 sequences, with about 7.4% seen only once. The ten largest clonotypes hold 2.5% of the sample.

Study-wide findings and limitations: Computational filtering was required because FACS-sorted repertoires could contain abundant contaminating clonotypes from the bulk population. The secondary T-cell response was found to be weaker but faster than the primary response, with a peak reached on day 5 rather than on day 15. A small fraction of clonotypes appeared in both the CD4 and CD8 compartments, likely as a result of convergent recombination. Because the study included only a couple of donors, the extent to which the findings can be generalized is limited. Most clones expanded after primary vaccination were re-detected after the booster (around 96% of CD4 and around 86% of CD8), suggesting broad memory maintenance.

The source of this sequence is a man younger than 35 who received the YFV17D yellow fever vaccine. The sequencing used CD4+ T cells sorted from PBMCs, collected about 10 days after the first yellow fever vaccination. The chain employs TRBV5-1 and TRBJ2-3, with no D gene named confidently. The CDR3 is CASNPLGIGTDTQYF. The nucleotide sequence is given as TGCGCCAGCAACCCTCTTGGGATAGGCACAGATACGCAGTATTTT.